This TCR beta chain was documented in a study of shared clonotypes between healthy human individuals. Overall study findings and caveats: Sharing across four donors was seen in 4% to 6.5% of naive CD4 clonotypes. Researchers found naive subsets generally carried larger estimated richness than memory subsets. Compared with clonotypes that all four donors shared, non-shared clonotypes had lower generation probabilities.

Profiled with immunoSEQ multiplex PCR; TCRdb holds only in-frame clones, not every one. The repertoire has 1,400,000 or so clones, around 98.5% of them found once; the top ten carry roughly 0.36%. Concerning this clone: Its matching antigen is unknown.

This CDR3 comprises 13 residues. Trimming removed 6 bases from V and 2 bases from J, with 11 bases in between. The germline V gene encodes CDR1 MDHEN and CDR2 SYDVKM. Specimen: naive CD4+ T cells sorted from blood. As for subset: CD45RA+ positively selected. The TCR originated in a man under 40 in good health. The rearrangement links TRBV28 to TRBJ2-7; possibly TRBD1 for D (5 bases). In DNA, the CDR3 is TGTGCCAGCAGGCGCGACAGTCCCTACGAGCAGTACTTC. Its protein product is CASRRDSPYEQYF.